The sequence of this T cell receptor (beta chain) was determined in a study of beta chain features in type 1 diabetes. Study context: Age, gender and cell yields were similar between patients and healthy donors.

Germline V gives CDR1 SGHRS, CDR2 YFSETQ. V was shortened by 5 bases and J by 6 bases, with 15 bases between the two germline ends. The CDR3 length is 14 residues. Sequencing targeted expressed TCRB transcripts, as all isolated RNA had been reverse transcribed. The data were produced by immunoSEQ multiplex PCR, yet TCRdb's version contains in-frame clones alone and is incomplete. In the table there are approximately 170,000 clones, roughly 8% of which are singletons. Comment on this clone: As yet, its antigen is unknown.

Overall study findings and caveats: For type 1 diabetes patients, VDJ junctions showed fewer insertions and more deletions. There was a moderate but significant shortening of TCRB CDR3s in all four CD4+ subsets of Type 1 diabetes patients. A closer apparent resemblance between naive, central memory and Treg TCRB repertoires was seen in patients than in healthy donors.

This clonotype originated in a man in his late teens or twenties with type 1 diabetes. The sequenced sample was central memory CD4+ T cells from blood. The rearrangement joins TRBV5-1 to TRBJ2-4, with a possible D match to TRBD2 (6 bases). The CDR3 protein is CASRAGGSPNIQYF. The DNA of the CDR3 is TGCGCCAGCAGGGCCGGGGGTTCTCCAAACATTCAGTACTTC.